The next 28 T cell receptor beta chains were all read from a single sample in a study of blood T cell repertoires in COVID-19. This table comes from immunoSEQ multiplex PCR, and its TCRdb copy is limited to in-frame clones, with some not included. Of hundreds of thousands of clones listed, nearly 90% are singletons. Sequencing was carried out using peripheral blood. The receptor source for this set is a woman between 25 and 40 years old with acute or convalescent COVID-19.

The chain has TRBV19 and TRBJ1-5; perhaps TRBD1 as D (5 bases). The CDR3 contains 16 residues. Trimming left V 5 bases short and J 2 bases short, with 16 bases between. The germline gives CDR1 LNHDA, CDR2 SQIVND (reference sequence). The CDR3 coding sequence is TGTGCCAGTAGTGACCCGGGACTTGGGGGCAATCAGCCCCAGCATTTT. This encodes CASSDPGLGGNQPQHF.

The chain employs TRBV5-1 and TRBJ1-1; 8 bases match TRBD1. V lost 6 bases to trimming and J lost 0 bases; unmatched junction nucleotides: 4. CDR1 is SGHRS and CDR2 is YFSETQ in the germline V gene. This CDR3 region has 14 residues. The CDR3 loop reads CASNDRGMNTEAFF. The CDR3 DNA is TGCGCCAGCAACGACAGGGGCATGAACACTGAAGCTTTCTTT.

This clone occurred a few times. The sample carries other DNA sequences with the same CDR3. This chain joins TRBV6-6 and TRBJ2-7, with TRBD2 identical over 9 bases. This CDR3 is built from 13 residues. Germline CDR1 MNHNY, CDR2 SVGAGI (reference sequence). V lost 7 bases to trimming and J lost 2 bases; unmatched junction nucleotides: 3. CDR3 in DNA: TGTGCCAGCAACTTAGCGGGGGCCTACGAGCAGTACTTC. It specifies CASNLAGAYEQYF.

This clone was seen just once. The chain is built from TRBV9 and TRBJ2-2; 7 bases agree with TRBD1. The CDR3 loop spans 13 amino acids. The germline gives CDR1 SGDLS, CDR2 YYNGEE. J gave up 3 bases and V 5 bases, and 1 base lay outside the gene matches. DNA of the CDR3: TGTGCCAGCAGGACAGGGTACACCGGGGAGCTGTTTTTT. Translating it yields CASRTGYTGELFF.

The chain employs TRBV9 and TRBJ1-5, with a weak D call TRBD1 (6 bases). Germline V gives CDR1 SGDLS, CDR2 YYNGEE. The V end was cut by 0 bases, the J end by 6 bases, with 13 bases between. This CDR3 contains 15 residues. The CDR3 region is CASSVDPTGIQPQHF. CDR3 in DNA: TGTGCCAGCAGCGTAGATCCTACAGGGATTCAGCCCCAGCATTTT.

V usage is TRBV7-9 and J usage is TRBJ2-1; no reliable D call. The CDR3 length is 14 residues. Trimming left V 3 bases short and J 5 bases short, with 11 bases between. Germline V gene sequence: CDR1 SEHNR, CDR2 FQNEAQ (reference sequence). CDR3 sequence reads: CASSFHDTNNEQFF. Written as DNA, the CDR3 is TGTGCCAGCAGCTTCCACGACACCAACAATGAGCAGTTCTTC. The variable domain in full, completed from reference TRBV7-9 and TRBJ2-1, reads DTGVSQNPRHKITKRGQNVTFRCDPISEHNRLYWYRQTLGQGPEFLTYFQNEAQLEKSRLLSDRFSAERPKGSFSTLEIQRTEQGDSAMYLCASSFHDTNNEQFFGPGTRLTVL.

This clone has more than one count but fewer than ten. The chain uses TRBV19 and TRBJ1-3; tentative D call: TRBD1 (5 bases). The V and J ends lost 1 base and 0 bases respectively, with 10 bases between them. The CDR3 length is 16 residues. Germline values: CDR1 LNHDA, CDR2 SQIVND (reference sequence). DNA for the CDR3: TGTGCCAGTAGTATAGGACAGAGGAGCTCTGGAAACACCATATATTTT. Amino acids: CASSIGQRSSGNTIYF.

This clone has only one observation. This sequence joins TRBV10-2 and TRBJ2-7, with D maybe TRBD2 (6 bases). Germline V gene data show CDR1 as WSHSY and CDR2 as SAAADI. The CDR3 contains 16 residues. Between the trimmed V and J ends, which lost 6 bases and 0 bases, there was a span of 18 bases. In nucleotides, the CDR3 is TGCGCCAGCAGCCCCATGGTAGGTAGCGGCTCCTACGAGCAGTACTTC. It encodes CASSPMVGSGSYEQYF.

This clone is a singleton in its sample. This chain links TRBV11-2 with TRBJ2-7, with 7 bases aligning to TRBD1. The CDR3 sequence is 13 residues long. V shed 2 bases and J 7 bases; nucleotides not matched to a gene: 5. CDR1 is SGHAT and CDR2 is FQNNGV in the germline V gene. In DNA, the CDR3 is TGTGCCAGCAGCTTACACGGGACAGCTGAGCAGTACTTC. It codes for CASSLHGTAEQYF.

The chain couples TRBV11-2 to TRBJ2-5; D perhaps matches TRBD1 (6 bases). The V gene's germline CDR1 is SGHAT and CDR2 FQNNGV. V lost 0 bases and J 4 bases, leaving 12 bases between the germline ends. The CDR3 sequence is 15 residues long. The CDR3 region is CASSLETGGRETQYF. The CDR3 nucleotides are TGTGCCAGCAGCTTAGAGACAGGCGGGCGAGAGACCCAGTACTTC.

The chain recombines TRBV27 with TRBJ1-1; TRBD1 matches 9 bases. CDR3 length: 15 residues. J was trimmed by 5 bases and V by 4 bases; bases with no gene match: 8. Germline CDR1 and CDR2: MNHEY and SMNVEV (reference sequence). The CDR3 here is CASSWGGQGRTEAFF. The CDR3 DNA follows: TGTGCCAGCAGTTGGGGAGGACAGGGGAGAACTGAAGCTTTCTTT.

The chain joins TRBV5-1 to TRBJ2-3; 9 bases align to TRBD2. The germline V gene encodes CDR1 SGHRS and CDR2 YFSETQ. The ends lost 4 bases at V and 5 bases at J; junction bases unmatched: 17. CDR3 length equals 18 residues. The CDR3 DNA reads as TGCGCCAGCAGCACGGGCCCTAATAGCGGGAGAGGGATAGATACGCAGTATTTT. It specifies CASSTGPNSGRGIDTQYF.

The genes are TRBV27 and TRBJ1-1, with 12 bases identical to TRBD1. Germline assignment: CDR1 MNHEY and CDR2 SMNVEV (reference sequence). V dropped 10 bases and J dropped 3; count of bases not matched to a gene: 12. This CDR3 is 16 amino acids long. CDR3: CAIQIGTGGAYTEAFF. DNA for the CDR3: TGTGCCATACAGATTGGGACAGGGGGCGCCTACACTGAAGCTTTCTTT.

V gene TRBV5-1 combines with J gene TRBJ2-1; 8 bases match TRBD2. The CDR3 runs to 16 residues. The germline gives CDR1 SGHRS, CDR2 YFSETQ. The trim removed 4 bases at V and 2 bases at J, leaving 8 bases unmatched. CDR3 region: CASSTILAGTYNEQFF. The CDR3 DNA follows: TGCGCCAGCAGCACCATCCTAGCGGGTACCTACAATGAGCAGTTCTTC.

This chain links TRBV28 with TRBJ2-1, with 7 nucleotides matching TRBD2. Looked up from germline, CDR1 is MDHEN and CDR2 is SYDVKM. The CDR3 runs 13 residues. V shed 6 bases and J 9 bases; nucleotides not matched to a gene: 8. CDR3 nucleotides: TGTGCCAGCAGAAATGGGAGGGGAGGTGAGCAGTTCTTC. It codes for CASRNGRGGEQFF.

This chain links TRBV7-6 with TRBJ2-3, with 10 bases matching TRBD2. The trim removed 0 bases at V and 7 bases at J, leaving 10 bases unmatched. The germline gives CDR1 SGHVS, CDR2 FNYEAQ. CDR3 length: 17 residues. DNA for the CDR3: TGTGCCAGCAGCTTAGCAGTTACAGCGGGAGGGCCAAATACGCAGTATTTT. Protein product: CASSLAVTAGGPNTQYF.

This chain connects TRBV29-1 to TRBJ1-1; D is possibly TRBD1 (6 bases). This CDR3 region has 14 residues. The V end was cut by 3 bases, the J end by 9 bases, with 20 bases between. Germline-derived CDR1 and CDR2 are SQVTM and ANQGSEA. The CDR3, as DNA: TGCAGCGTTGAGGGACGACAGGTTCCGGGGCAAGCTTTCTTT. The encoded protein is CSVEGRQVPGQAFF.

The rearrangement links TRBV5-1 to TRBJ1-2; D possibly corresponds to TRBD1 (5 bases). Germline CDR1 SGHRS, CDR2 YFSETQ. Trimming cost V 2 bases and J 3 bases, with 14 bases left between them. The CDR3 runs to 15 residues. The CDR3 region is CASSFGGTSDYGYTF. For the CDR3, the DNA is TGCGCCAGCAGCTTCGGGGGAACCAGTGACTATGGCTACACCTTC.

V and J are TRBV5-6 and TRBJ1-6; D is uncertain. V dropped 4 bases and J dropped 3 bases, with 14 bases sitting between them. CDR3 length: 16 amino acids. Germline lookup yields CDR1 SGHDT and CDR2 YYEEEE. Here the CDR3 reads CASSPMGRSYNSPLHF. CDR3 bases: TGTGCCAGCAGCCCCATGGGGAGAAGCTATAATTCACCCCTCCACTTT.

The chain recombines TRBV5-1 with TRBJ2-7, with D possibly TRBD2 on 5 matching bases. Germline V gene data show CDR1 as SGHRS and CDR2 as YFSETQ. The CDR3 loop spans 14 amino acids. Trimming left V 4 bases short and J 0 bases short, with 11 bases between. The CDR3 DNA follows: TGCGCCAGCAGCGCGGGTCTACCCTCCTACGAGCAGTACTTC. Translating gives CASSAGLPSYEQYF.

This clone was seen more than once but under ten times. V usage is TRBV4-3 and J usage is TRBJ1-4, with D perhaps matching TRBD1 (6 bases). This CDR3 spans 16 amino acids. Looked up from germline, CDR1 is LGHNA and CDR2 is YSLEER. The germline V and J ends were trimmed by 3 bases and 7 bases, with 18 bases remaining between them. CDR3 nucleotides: TGCGCCAGCAGCCAGAAACCGGGCACAGGGAGTGAAAAACTGTTTTTT. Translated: CASSQKPGTGSEKLFF.

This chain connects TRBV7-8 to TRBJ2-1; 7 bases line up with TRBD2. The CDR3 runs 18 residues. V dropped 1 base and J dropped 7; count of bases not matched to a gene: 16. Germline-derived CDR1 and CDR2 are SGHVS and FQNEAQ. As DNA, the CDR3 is TGTGCCAGCAGCTTAGGGGTGTTGGGGGAGGGTTTTGCGAATGAGCAGTTCTTC. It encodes CASSLGVLGEGFANEQFF. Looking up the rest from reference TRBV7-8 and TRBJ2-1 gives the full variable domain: GAGVSQSPRYKVAKRGQDVALRCDPISGHVSLFWYQQALGQGPEFLTYFQNEAQLDKSGLPSDRFFAERPEGSVSTLKIQRTQQEDSAVYLCASSLGVLGEGFANEQFFGPGTRLTVL.

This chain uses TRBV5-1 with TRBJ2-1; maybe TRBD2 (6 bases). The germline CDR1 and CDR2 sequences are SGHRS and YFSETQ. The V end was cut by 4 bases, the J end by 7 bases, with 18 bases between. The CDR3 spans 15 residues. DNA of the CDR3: TGCGCCAGCAGCCAAAGCTCCGGGACTCCTAATGAGCAGTTCTTC. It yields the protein CASSQSSGTPNEQFF.

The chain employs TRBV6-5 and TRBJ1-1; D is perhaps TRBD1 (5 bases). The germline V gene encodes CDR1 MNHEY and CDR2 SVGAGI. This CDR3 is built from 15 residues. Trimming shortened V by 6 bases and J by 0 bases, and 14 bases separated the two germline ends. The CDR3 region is CASRKSGAMNTEAFF. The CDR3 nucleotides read TGTGCCAGCAGAAAAAGCGGGGCAATGAACACTGAAGCTTTCTTT.

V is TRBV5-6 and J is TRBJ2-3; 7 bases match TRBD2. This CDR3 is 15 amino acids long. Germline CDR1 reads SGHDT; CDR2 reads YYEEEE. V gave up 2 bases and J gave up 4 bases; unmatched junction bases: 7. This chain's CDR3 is CASSFGSGIADTQYF. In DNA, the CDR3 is TGTGCCAGCAGCTTCGGGAGCGGGATTGCAGATACGCAGTATTTT.

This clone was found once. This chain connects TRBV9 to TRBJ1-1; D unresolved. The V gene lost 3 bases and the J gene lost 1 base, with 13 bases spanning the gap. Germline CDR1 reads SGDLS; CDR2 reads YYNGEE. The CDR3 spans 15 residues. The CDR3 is CASSARRSRNTEAFF. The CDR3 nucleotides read TGTGCCAGCAGCGCCCGCCGGAGCAGGAACACTGAAGCTTTCTTT.

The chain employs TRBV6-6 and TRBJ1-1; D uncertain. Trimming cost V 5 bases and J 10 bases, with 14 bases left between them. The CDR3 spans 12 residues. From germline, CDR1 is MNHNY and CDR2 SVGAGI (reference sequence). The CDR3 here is CASSRELVVAFF. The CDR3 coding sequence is TGTGCCAGCAGTCGAGAGCTGGTTGTAGCTTTCTTT.

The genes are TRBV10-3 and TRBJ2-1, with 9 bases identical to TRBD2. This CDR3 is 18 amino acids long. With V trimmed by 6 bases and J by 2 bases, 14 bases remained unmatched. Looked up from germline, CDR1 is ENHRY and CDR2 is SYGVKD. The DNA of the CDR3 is TGTGCCATCAGCTCCCCCCGCGCGGGAGGGACTCCCTACAATGAGCAGTTCTTC. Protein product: CAISSPRAGGTPYNEQFF.